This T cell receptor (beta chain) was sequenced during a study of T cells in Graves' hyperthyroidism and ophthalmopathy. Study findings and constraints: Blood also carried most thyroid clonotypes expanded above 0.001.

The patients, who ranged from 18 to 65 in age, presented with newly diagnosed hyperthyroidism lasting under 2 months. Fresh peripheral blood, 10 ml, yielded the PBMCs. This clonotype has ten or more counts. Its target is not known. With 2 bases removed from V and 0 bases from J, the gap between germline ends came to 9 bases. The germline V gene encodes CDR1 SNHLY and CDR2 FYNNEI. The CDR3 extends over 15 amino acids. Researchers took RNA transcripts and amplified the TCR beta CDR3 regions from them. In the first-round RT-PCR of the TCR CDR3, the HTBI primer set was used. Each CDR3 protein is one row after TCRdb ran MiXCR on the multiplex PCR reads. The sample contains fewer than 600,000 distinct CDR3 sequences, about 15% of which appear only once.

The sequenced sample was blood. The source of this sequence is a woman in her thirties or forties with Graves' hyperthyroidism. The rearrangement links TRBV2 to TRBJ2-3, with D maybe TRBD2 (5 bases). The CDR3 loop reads CASSENSVSTDTQYF. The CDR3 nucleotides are TGTGCCAGCAGTGAAAATAGCGTCAGCACAGATACGCAGTATTTT.